Below are 3 T cell receptor beta chains sequenced from a single sample in a study of blood T cell repertoires in COVID-19. The repertoire was sequenced with immunoSEQ multiplex PCR; TCRdb's copy has only in-frame clones and lacks some. The sample comprises 100,000 to 150,000 clones, approximately 84% of which are singletons, and about 18% rests with the top ten. Sequencing input: peripheral blood. These receptors all come from a woman over 75 with acute or convalescent COVID-19.

The gene calls are TRBV5-1 and TRBJ2-7; no clear D. The CDR3 runs to 13 residues. Germline-derived CDR1 and CDR2 are SGHRS and YFSETQ. Trimming removed 0 bases at V and 4 bases at J, with 8 bases between. DNA of the CDR3: TGCGCCAGCAGCTTGGACCTAGTTTACGAGCAGTACTTC. Translating gives CASSLDLVYEQYF.

This clone came up once. The chain links TRBV7-2 to TRBJ2-1; 9 bases line up with TRBD2. V shed 1 base and J 6 bases; nucleotides not matched to a gene: 7. CDR1 SGHTA and CDR2 FQGNSA come from the germline V gene. This CDR3 has 16 amino acids. The CDR3 sequence: CASSLGGGRVGNEQFF. The CDR3 nucleotides read TGTGCCAGCAGCTTAGGAGGCGGGAGGGTTGGCAATGAGCAGTTCTTC.

CDR3 sequence: CASSPEGGITEAFF. The DNA of the CDR3 is TGTGCCAGCAGCCCGGAAGGGGGCATCACTGAAGCTTTCTTT. The chain is built from TRBV6-6 and TRBJ1-1, with 7 nucleotides matching TRBD1. Germline loops: CDR1 MNHNY, CDR2 SVGAGI (reference sequence). This CDR3 contains 14 residues. V shed 6 bases and J 4 bases; nucleotides not matched to a gene: 8.